This is a list of T cell receptor beta chains from one sample in a study of post-analysis software for immune sequencing data. TCRdb recomputed calls from the PCR reads with MiXCR, one row per CDR3 protein. The data contain some 800,000 distinct CDR3 sequences, around 45% of them seen just once; the ten biggest clones take up 4.9%. Sequencing was done on a sample of blood. The receptor set was obtained from a girl between 5 and 17 years old with multiple sclerosis. The CDR3 runs from the conserved cysteine through the conserved F or W. D genes are given only for firm matches.

D gene	CDR3 length	V gene	J gene	CDR3 protein
.	14	TRBV27	TRBJ2-1	CASSLLGYSNERFF
TRBD1	23	TRBV27	TRBJ2-7	CASSLLGQGTSSGGLGPLGEQYF
TRBD2	16	TRBV29-1	TRBJ2-7	CSVMIPGTSGTYEQYF
.	16	TRBV3-1	TRBJ1-2	CASEPSGKGSNYGYTF
.	16	TRBV9	TRBJ2-6	CASSTQENSGANVLTF
TRBD2	15	TRBV12-3/TRBV12-4	TRBJ2-3	CATIPPSGRGDTQYF
TRBD2	14	TRBV20-1	TRBJ2-3	CSARFGGGADTQYF
TRBD2	14	TRBV2	TRBJ2-1	CASSGLAEFNEQFF
.	13	TRBV5-6	TRBJ2-3	CASSLHGRDTQYF
TRBD2	18	TRBV20-1	TRBJ2-1	CSTRGTALGLAGGNEQFF
.	13	TRBV12-3/TRBV12-4	TRBJ1-2	CASSPFGVNGYTF
.	16	TRBV5-1	.	CASSFQPTPSINEQYF
.	16	TRBV7-6	TRBJ2-3	CASSNVGVTSTDTQYF
.	14	TRBV3-1	TRBJ1-4	CASSHRARNEKLFF
.	14	TRBV5-1	.	CASSTGQFQGTQYF
.	17	TRBV4-1	TRBJ2-3	CASSQKHLGSSTDTQYF
.	14	TRBV4-2	.	CASSLGTSSETQYF
.	14	TRBV7-2	.	CASSLGRAASEQYF
.	13	TRBV7-9	TRBJ1-2	CASSLDLQYGYTF
TRBD2	15	TRBV4-3	TRBJ2-3	CASSQEGTSIYTQYF
.	15	TRBV5-1	.	CASSATGSFSYEQYF
TRBD2	17	TRBV15	TRBJ2-1	CATSRPPLAGGPIEQFF
.	13	TRBV5-1	TRBJ2-1	CASSLLDSPEQFF
.	16	TRBV6-1	TRBJ1-2	CASNPATIRHNYGYTF
.	15	TRBV7-9	TRBJ2-5	CASSSGTAGYETQYF
.	12	TRBV10-3	TRBJ1-2	CAIQGPNYGYTF
TRBD1	14	TRBV12-3/TRBV12-4	TRBJ1-4	CASSSDRGREKLFF
.	13	TRBV29-1	TRBJ1-1	CTGREVEGSEAFF
.	15	TRBV7-2	.	CAGSLGAGQYYEQYF
.	13	TRBV5-1	TRBJ2-7	CASSLGTKDEQYF
TRBD2	17	TRBV29-1	TRBJ2-1	CSVEEGTSGDLYNEQFF
.	16	TRBV7-9	TRBJ2-3	CASSPSERGHTGTQYF
.	15	TRBV5-6	TRBJ1-1	CASSFGLGRDTEAFF
TRBD2	15	TRBV7-9	TRBJ2-1	CASSMPGLDDNEQFF
.	15	TRBV6-1	TRBJ2-3	CASSESLAVTDTQYF
.	15	TRBV3-1	TRBJ2-1	CASSQDSGQYNEQFF
.	13	TRBV28	.	CASSPPTPYEQYF
TRBD2	14	TRBV7-9	TRBJ2-3	CASRGGANTDTQYF
.	15	TRBV30	TRBJ1-4	CALDQRGVSGEKLFF
TRBD1	14	TRBV10-3	TRBJ2-1	CAIKIQGALNEQFF
.	14	TRBV6-1	TRBJ1-2	CASSGGTSLYGYTF
TRBD2	15	TRBV9	TRBJ2-3	CASSGAGGGTDTQYF
TRBD2	14	TRBV20-1	TRBJ2-3	CSAPTSVGTDTQYF
.	15	TRBV7-9	TRBJ1-1	CASSPETGVATEAFF
.	14	TRBV4-1	TRBJ2-2	CASSPDPNTGELFF
.	13	TRBV29-1	TRBJ1-2	CSGGSGSWSGYTF
.	14	TRBV18	TRBJ1-1	CASSAGTLNTEAFF
TRBD2	15	TRBV27	TRBJ2-3	CASIPLAGSTDTQYF
TRBD2	15	TRBV10-3	TRBJ2-7	CAISAGSGPTYEQYF
.	13	TRBV7-3	TRBJ2-5	CASSETPGVTQYF
.	15	TRBV7-9	TRBJ2-5	CASSLTRTGRETQYF
.	15	TRBV3-1	TRBJ1-5	CASSQDAASNQPQHF
TRBD1	14	TRBV20-1	TRBJ2-4	CSAREDRGGNIQYF
.	14	TRBV29-1	TRBJ1-6	CSATIGADNSPLHF
TRBD2	17	TRBV4-3	TRBJ2-5	CTSSQGFLSGGLETQYF
.	13	TRBV7-2	TRBJ2-1	CASSARGRSEQFF